These 22 T cell receptor beta chains originate from one sample sequenced in a study of blood T cell repertoires in COVID-19. The protocol was immunoSEQ multiplex PCR, while the TCRdb copy is restricted to in-frame clones and leaves out a portion. The table shows 55,000 to 75,000 clones, with 65% to 85% occurring only once. The sequenced sample consisted of peripheral blood. These receptors all stem from a man older than 75 with active or convalescent COVID-19.

The table lists this clone with a few counts. V is TRBV6-6 and J is TRBJ1-2; tentative D call: TRBD1 (5 bases). Trimming stripped 0 bases from V and 2 bases from J, with 13 bases between. Germline V gene lookup returns CDR1 MNHNY and CDR2 SVGAGI (reference sequence). The CDR3 has 16 residues. DNA of the CDR3: TGTGCCAGCAGTTACTCGCAGGGCGCGGCAAACTATGGCTACACCTTC. Translated: CASSYSQGAANYGYTF.

The chain recombines TRBV5-6 with TRBJ2-7, with 8 positions matching TRBD1. Germline V CDR1 and CDR2: SGHDT, YYEEEE. V gave up 3 bases and J gave up 4 bases; unmatched junction bases: 6. The CDR3 extends over 14 amino acids. The CDR3 is CASSSQGASYEQYF. The CDR3 DNA reads TGTGCCAGCAGCTCCCAGGGGGCTTCTTACGAGCAGTACTTC.

The gene calls are TRBV27 and TRBJ2-5; 12 positions match TRBD2. Trimming at V came to 0 bases and at J to 5 bases, leaving 10 bases not matched to a gene. The CDR3 loop spans 18 amino acids. Germline lookup yields CDR1 MNHEY and CDR2 SMNVEV (reference sequence). This chain's CDR3 is CASSLSRPSGRAGETQYF. The DNA of the CDR3 is TGTGCCAGCAGTTTATCGAGGCCTAGCGGGAGGGCAGGGGAGACCCAGTACTTC.

The chain uses TRBV12-5 and TRBJ1-1, with D perhaps matching TRBD1 (5 bases). V was pared by 0 bases and J by 1 base, with 12 bases between. The germline gives CDR1 LGHNT, CDR2 FRNRAP. The CDR3 loop spans 16 amino acids. CDR3 loop: CASGLVPGHPNTEAFF. DNA for the CDR3: TGTGCTAGTGGTTTGGTACCAGGACACCCGAACACTGAAGCTTTCTTT. The whole variable domain, remainder taken from reference TRBV12-5 and TRBJ1-1, is DARVTQTPRHKVTEMGQEVTMRCQPILGHNTVFWYRQTMMQGLELLAYFRNRAPLDDSGMPKDRFSAEMPDATLATLKIQPSEPRDSAVYFCASGLVPGHPNTEAFFGQGTRLTVV.

The rearrangement joins TRBV7-9 to TRBJ1-2; D is undetermined. This CDR3 is built from 13 residues. Germline V gene data show CDR1 as SEHNR and CDR2 as FQNEAQ (reference sequence). The V and J ends lost 5 bases and 4 bases respectively, with 11 bases between them. This chain's CDR3 is CASSDSGIYGYTF. The CDR3 nucleotides read TGTGCCAGCAGCGATTCCGGGATCTATGGCTACACCTTC.

This clone was observed once. The gene calls are TRBV7-2 and TRBJ2-6; 8 positions match TRBD1. Germline CDR1 reads SGHTA; CDR2 reads FQGNSA. After removal of 1 base from V and 1 base from J, the junction contained 6 bases not matched to a gene. The CDR3 has 18 amino acids. CDR3 in amino acids: CASSLEGTGVSGANVLTF. CDR3 nucleotides: TGTGCCAGCAGCTTAGAGGGGACAGGAGTGTCTGGGGCCAACGTCCTGACTTTC.

V gene TRBV24-1 combines with J gene TRBJ1-2; D is perhaps TRBD1 (6 bases). V lost 3 bases and J lost 5, with 6 bases in between. The CDR3 has 12 residues. CDR1 is KGHDR and CDR2 is SFDVKD in the germline V gene. The CDR3 bases are TGTGCCACCAGTGATACAGGGTATGGCTACACCTTC. It translates to CATSDTGYGYTF.

This chain joins TRBV27 and TRBJ2-5; 7 bases agree with TRBD1. Trimming at V came to 6 bases and at J to 5 bases, leaving 12 bases not matched to a gene. CDR3 length: 15 amino acids. Germline V gene data show CDR1 as MNHEY and CDR2 as SMNVEV (reference sequence). CDR3: CASRKTGWLSETQYF. Written as DNA, the CDR3 is TGTGCCAGCAGAAAGACAGGGTGGTTATCCGAGACCCAGTACTTC.

The chain joins TRBV4-1 to TRBJ1-5; D is possibly TRBD1 (5 bases). The germline V gene encodes CDR1 MGHRA and CDR2 YSYEKL. Trimming shortened V by 1 base and J by 6 bases, and 10 bases separated the two germline ends. The CDR3 has 14 residues. CDR3 sequence (DNA): TGCGCCAGCAGCCAAGCCCTCGGGGGTCAGCCCCAGCATTTT. Residues: CASSQALGGQPQHF.

This rearrangement joins TRBV3-1 (or the pseudogene TRBV3-2) to TRBJ2-3; 9 bases map to TRBD2. The germline V gene has CDR1 LGHDT and CDR2 YNNKEL (reference sequence). J was trimmed by 2 bases and V by 4 bases; bases with no gene match: 7. The CDR3 totals 16 residues. The CDR3 is CASSPGLATSTDTQYF. CDR3 coding DNA: TGTGCCAGCAGCCCGGGACTAGCAACCTCCACAGATACGCAGTATTTT.

For this clone: Other DNA sequences in the same sample also yield this CDR3. The rearrangement links TRBV5-1 to TRBJ2-3, with 12 bases matching TRBD2. Trimming cost V 5 bases and J 3 bases; bases outside gene matches: 1. Germline-derived CDR1 and CDR2 are SGHRS and YFSETQ. The CDR3 sequence is 14 residues long. The CDR3 region has the DNA TGCGCCAGCAGAGGACTAGCGGGGACAGATACGCAGTATTTT. Translation: CASRGLAGTDTQYF. Filled out from reference TRBV5-1 and TRBJ2-3, the complete variable domain reads KAGVTQTPRYLIKTRGQQVTLSCSPISGHRSVSWYQQTPGQGLQFLFEYFSETQRNKGNFPGRFSGRQFSNSRSEMNVSTLELGDSALYLCASRGLAGTDTQYFGPGTRLTVL.

The chain carries TRBV2 and TRBJ2-4; D may be TRBD1 (8 bases). CDR1 is SNHLY, CDR2 FYNNEI, per germline. Between the trimmed V and J ends, which lost 5 bases and 6 bases, there was a span of 14 bases. This CDR3 comprises 14 residues. In DNA form, the CDR3 reads TGTGCCAGCAGTAGACAGGGGAGGGGAAACATTCAGTACTTC. It codes for CASSRQGRGNIQYF.

J is TRBJ2-2 and V is TRBV29-1, with unresolved D. The CDR3 runs to 13 residues. The V end lost 0 bases, the J end lost 3 bases, and 5 bases lay between the germline ends. Germline assignment: CDR1 SQVTM and CDR2 ANQGSEA. This CDR3 is CSVEEGYTGELFF. The CDR3 nucleotides read TGCAGCGTTGAAGAGGGCTACACCGGGGAGCTGTTTTTT.

This rearrangement joins TRBV5-6 to TRBJ2-3; D is perhaps TRBD2 (5 bases). The CDR3 sequence is 15 residues long. Trimming removed 2 bases at V and 4 bases at J, with 14 bases between. Germline CDR1 and CDR2: SGHDT and YYEEEE. CDR3 sequence reads: CASSLAATYPDTQYF. CDR3 sequence (DNA): TGTGCCAGCAGCTTAGCGGCTACATACCCAGATACGCAGTATTTT. The whole variable domain, filled in from reference TRBV5-6 and TRBJ2-3, reads DAGVTQSPTHLIKTRGQQVTLRCSPKSGHDTVSWYQQALGQGPQFIFQYYEEEERQRGNFPDRFSGHQFPNYSSELNVNALLLGDSALYLCASSLAATYPDTQYFGPGTRLTVL.

The CDR3 bases are TGCGCCAGCAGCACCCGGACAGAGAACACTGAAGCTTTCTTT. Protein product: CASSTRTENTEAFF. The chain uses TRBV5-1 and TRBJ1-1; D perhaps matches TRBD1 (6 bases). Per germline, CDR1 SGHRS and CDR2 YFSETQ. CDR3 size: 14 residues. Trimming removed 4 bases from V and 1 base from J, with 11 bases in between.

V usage is TRBV30 and J usage is TRBJ1-1; perhaps TRBD1 as D (5 bases). CDR3 length: 13 residues. Germline lookup yields CDR1 GTSNPN and CDR2 SVGIG (reference sequence). With 8 bases removed from V and 4 bases from J, the gap between germline ends came to 17 bases. CDR3 coding DNA: TGTGCCAGAGACGGAGGGGTGGGCACTGAAGCTTTCTTT. It encodes CARDGGVGTEAFF.

The V gene is TRBV28, the J gene TRBJ2-7; TRBD1 matches at 7 bases. The CDR3 loop spans 12 amino acids. Trimming cost V 6 bases and J 4 bases; bases outside gene matches: 3. Per germline, CDR1 MDHEN and CDR2 SYDVKM. CDR3 sequence reads: CASSDREYEQYF. The CDR3, as DNA: TGTGCCAGCAGCGACAGGGAATACGAGCAGTACTTC.

The CDR3 region has the DNA TGTGCCAGCAGCTGGACAGGATTCGACGAGCAGTACTTC. The encoded protein is CASSWTGFDEQYF. The V and J genes are TRBV7-2 and TRBJ2-7; 7 bases are shared with TRBD1. The CDR3 is made up of 13 amino acids. Germline CDR1 is SGHTA and CDR2 is FQGNSA. V dropped 4 bases and J dropped 5; count of bases not matched to a gene: 5.

The V call is TRBV19, the J call TRBJ2-6, with D hard to call. In germline, CDR1 is LNHDA, CDR2 SQIVND (reference sequence). This CDR3 has 16 amino acids. V was pared by 2 bases and J by 0 bases, with 8 bases between. The CDR3 is CASSIPQYSGANVLTF. The CDR3 DNA follows: TGTGCCAGTAGTATACCCCAGTACTCTGGGGCCAACGTCCTGACTTTC.

The chain employs TRBV15 and TRBJ1-1, with TRBD1 identical over 7 bases. With V trimmed by 0 bases and J by 1 base, 8 bases remained unmatched. The CDR3 length is 17 residues. Germline CDR1 LNHNV, CDR2 YYDKDF (reference sequence). The CDR3 DNA sequence: TGTGCCACCAGCAGAGATCGACAGGGAGGAAGGAACACTGAAGCTTTCTTT. As protein: CATSRDRQGGRNTEAFF.

The gene calls are TRBV19 and TRBJ2-5, with 10 positions matching TRBD1. With V trimmed by 10 bases and J by 6 bases, 5 bases remained unmatched. Per the germline V gene, CDR1 is LNHDA and CDR2 is SQIVND (reference sequence). The CDR3 extends over 12 amino acids. CDR3 sequence reads: CATGQGGQTQYF. Written as DNA, the CDR3 is TGTGCCACTGGACAGGGGGGACAGACCCAGTACTTC.

This clone turned up a few times. The chain carries TRBV9 and TRBJ1-1; 9 positions match TRBD1. Germline trimming cut 2 bases from V and 4 bases from J; bases unmatched to any gene: 9. From germline, CDR1 is SGDLS and CDR2 YYNGEE. There are 16 residues in the CDR3. CDR3 region: CASSVGTGLVTTEAFF. The CDR3 DNA follows: TGTGCCAGCAGCGTGGGGACAGGGTTGGTGACCACTGAAGCTTTCTTT. The variable domain in full, with the rest retrieved from reference TRBV9 and TRBJ1-1, is DSGVTQTPKHLITATGQRVTLRCSPRSGDLSVYWYQQSLDQGLQFLIQYYNGEERAKGNILERFSAQQFPDLHSELNLSSLELGDSALYFCASSVGTGLVTTEAFFGQGTRLTVV.